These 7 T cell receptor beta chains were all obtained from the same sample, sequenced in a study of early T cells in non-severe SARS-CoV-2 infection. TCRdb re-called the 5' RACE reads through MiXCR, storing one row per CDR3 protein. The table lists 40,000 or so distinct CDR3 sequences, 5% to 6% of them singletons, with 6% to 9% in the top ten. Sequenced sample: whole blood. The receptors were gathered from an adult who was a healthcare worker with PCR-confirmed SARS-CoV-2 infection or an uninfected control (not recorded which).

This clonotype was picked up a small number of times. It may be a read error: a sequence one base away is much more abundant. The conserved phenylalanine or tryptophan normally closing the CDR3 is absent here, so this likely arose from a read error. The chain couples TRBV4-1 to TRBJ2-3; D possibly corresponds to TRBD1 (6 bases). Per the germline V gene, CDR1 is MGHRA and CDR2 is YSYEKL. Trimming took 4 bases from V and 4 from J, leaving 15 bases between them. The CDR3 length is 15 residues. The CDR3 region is CASSLHPGQPDTQYL. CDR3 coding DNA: TGCGCCAGCAGCCTCCATCCCGGACAGCCAGATACGCAGTATTTG.

The CDR3 DNA sequence: TGCAGTGCTAGAGACCCTAAAAGCGGAATCAAAAACATTCAGTACTTC. Translating gives CSARDPKSGIKNIQYF. The chain joins TRBV20-1 to TRBJ2-4; D possibly corresponds to TRBD2 (5 bases). The germline V gene has CDR1 DFQATT and CDR2 SNEGSKA (reference sequence). V lost 0 bases, J lost 3 bases, and 15 bases lay in between. This CDR3 has 16 residues.

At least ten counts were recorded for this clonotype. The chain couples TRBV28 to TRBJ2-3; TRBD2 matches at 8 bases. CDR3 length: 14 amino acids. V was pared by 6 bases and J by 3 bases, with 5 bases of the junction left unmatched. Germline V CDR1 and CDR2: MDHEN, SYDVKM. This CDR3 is CASSPPGGTDTQYF. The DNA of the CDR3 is TGTGCCAGCAGCCCTCCGGGAGGGACAGATACGCAGTATTTT.

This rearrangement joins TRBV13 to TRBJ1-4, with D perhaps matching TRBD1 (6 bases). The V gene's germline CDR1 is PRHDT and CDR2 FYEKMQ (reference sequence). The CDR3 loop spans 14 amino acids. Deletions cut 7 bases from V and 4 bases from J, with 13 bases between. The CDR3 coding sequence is TGTGCCAGCACTCGGGGGCACGGTAATGAAAAACTGTTTTTT. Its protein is CASTRGHGNEKLFF. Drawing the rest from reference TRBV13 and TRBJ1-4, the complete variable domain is AAGVIQSPRHLIKEKRETATLKCYPIPRHDTVYWYQQGPGQDPQFLISFYEKMQSDKGSIPDRFSAQQFSDYHSELNMSSLELGDSALYFCASTRGHGNEKLFFGSGTQLSVL.

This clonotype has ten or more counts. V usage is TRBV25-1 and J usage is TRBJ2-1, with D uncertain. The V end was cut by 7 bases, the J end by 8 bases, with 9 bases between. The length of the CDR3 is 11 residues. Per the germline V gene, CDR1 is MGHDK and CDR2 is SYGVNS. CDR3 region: CASTALDEQFF. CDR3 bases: TGTGCCAGCACCGCTTTGGATGAGCAGTTCTTC.

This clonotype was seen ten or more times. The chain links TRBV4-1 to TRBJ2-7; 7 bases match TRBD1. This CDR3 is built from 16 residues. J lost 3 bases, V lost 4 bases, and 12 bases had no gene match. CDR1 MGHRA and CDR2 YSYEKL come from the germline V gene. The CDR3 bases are TGCGCCAGCAGCCCCGACCTAGGGGACAGCCTCTACGAGCAGTACTTC. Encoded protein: CASSPDLGDSLYEQYF.

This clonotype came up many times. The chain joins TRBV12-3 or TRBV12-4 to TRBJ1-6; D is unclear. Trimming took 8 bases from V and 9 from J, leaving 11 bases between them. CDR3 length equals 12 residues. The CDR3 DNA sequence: TGTGCCAGCCGGTCAGCTCGTTCACCCCTCCACTTT. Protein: CASRSARSPLHF.